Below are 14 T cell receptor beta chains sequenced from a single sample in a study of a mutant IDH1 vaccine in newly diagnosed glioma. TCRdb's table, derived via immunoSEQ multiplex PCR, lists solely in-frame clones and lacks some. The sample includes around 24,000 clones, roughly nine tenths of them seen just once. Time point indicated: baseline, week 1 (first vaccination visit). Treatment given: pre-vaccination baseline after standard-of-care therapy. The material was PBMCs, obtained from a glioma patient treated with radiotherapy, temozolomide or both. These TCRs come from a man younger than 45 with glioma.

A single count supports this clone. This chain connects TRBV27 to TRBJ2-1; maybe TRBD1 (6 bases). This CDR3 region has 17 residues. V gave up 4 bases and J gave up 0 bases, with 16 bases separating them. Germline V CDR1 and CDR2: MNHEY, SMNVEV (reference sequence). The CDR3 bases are TGTGCCAGCAGTTCCCGCCGACAGGCTAGCTCCTACAATGAGCAGTTCTTC. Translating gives CASSSRRQASSYNEQFF.

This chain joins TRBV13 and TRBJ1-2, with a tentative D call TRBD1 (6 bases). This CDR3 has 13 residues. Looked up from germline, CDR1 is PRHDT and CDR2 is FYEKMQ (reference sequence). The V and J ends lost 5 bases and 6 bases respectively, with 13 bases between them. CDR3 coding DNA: TGTGCCAGCAGCCCCCGGACAGCTGATGGCTACACCTTC. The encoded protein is CASSPRTADGYTF.

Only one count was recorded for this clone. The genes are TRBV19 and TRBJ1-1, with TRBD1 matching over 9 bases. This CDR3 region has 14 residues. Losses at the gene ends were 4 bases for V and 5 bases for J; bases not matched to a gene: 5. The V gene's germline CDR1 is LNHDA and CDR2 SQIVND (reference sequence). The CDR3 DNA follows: TGTGCCAGTAGTACCGGGACAGGGAAGACTGAAGCTTTCTTT. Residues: CASSTGTGKTEAFF.

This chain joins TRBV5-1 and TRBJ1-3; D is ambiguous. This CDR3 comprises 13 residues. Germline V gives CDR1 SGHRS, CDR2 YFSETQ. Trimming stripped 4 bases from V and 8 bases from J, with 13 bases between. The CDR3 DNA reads TGCGCCAGCAGCGTAGGGTGGGGAGACACCATATATTTT. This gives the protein CASSVGWGDTIYF.

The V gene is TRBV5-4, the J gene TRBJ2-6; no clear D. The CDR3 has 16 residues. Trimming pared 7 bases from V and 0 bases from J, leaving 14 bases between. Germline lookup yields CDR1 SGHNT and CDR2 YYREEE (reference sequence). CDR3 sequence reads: CASSWAGLSGANVLTF. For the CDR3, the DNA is TGTGCCAGCTCCTGGGCAGGCCTCTCTGGGGCCAACGTCCTGACTTTC. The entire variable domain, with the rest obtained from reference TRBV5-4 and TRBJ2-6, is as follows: ETGVTQSPTHLIKTRGQQVTLRCSSQSGHNTVSWYQQALGQGPQFIFQYYREEENGRGNFPPRFSGLQFPNYSSELNVNALELDDSALYLCASSWAGLSGANVLTFGAGSRLTVL.

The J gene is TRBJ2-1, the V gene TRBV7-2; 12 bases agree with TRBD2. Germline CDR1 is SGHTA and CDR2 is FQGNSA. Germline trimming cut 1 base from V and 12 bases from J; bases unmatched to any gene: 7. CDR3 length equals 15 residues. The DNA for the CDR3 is TGTGCCAGCAGCTTAGGGACTAGCGGGGCCCAGGGGCAGTTCTTC. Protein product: CASSLGTSGAQGQFF. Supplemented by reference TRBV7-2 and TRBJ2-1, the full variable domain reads GAGVSQSPSNKVTEKGKDVELRCDPISGHTALYWYRQSLGQGLEFLIYFQGNSAPDKSGLPSDRFSAERTGGSVSTLTIQRTQQEDSAVYLCASSLGTSGAQGQFFGPGTRLTVL.

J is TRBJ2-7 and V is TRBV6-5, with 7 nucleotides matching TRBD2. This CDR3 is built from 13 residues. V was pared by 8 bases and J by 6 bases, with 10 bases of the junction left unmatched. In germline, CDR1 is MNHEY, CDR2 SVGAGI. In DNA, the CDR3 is TGTGCCAGCTCTTCCCGGGGGAGGGCCGAGCAGTACTTC. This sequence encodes CASSSRGRAEQYF.

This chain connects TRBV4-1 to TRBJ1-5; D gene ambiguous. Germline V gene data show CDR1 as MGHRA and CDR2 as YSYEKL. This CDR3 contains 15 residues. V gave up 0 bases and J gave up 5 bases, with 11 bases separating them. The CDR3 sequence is CASSQDGSDYQPQHF. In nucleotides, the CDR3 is TGCGCCAGCAGCCAAGATGGGTCAGATTATCAGCCCCAGCATTTT.

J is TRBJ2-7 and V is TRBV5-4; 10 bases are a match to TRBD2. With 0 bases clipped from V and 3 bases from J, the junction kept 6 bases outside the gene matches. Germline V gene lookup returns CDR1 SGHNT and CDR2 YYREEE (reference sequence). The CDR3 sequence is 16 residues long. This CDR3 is CASSLGTSGFYYEQYF. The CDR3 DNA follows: TGTGCCAGCAGCTTGGGGACTAGCGGTTTTTACTACGAGCAGTACTTC.

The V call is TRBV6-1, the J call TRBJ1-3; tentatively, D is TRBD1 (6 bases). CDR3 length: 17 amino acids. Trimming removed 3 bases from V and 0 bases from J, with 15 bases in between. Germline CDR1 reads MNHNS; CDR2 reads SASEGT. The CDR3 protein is CASSDSGHWSSGNTIYF. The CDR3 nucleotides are TGTGCCAGCAGTGATTCGGGACACTGGTCCTCTGGAAACACCATATATTTT.

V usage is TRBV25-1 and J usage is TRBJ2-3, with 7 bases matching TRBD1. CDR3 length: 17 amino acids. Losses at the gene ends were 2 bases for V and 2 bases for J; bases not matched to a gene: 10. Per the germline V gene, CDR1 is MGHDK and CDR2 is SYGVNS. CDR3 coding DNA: TGTGCCAGCAGTGAACATTCGGACAGGAGCTACACAGATACGCAGTATTTT. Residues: CASSEHSDRSYTDTQYF. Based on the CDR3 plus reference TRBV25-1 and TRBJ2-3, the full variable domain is EADIYQTPRYLVIGTGKKITLECSQTMGHDKMYWYQQDPGMELHLIHYSYGVNSTEKGDLSSESTVSRIRTEHFPLTLESARPSHTSQYLCASSEHSDRSYTDTQYFGPGTRLTVL.

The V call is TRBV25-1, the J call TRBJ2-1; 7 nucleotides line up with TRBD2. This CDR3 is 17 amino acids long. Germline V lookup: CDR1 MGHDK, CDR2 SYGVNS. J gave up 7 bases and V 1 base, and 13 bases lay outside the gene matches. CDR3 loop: CASSEFTGREVGNEQFF. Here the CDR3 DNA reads TGTGCCAGCAGTGAATTCACCGGTCGGGAGGTAGGGAATGAGCAGTTCTTC.

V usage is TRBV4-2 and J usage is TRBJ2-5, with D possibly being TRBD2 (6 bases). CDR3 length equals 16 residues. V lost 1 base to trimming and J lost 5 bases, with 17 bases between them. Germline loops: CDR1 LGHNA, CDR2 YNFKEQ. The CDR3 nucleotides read TGTGCCAGCAGCCAAGGTAACCCGGGACTGGGGGAGACCCAGTACTTC. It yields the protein CASSQGNPGLGETQYF.

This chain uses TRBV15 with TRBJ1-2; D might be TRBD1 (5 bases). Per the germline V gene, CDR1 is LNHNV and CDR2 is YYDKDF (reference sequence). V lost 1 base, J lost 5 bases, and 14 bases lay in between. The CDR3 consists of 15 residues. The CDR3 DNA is TGTGCCACCAGCAGAGGAGGCGGGGCAGAGTATGGCTACACCTTC. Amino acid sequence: CATSRGGGAEYGYTF.